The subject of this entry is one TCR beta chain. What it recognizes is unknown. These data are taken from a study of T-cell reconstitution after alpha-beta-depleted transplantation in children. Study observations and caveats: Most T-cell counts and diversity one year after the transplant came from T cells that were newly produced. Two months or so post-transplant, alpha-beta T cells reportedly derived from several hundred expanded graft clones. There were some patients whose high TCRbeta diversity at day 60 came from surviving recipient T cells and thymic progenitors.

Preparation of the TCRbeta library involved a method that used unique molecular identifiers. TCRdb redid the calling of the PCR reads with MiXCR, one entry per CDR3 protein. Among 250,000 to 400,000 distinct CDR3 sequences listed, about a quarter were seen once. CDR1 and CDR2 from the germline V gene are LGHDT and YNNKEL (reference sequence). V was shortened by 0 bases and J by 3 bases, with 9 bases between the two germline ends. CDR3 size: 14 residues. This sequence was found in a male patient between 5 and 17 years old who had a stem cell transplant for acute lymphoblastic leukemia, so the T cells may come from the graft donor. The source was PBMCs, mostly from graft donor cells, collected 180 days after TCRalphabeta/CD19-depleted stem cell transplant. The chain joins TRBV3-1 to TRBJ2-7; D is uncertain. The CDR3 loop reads CASSQDNLYYEQYF. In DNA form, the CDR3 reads TGTGCCAGCAGCCAAGATAACCTCTACTACGAGCAGTACTTC.